This T cell receptor (beta chain) was documented in a study of identifying expanded T cells in peripheral blood. Whole-study findings and limits: Technical replicates showed about 1.1 changed clones; approximately 2 weeks 15 to 20; four weeks 19.

Of note for this clone: Its antigen remains unknown.

During the collection period, no donor immune events like infections were recorded. Using immunoSEQ multiplex PCR, the repertoire was profiled, and TCRdb retains in-frame clones only, with some absent. The sample consists of just over 90,000 clones, roughly 90% of them appearing once. This CDR3 has 15 residues. Between the trimmed V and J ends, which lost 5 bases and 0 bases, there was a span of 12 bases. Germline loops: CDR1 SEHNR, CDR2 FQNEAQ (reference sequence). The TCR originated in a person between 18 and 75 years old in good health. J is TRBJ2-3 and V is TRBV7-9, with D maybe TRBD2 (6 bases). Specimen: blood. The CDR3 DNA follows: TGTGCCAGCAGCATTCCCGGGACTAGCACAGATACGCAGTATTTT. This encodes CASSIPGTSTDTQYF.